The rows below give T cell receptor beta chains drawn from one sample of a study of T cells after yellow fever vaccination. TCRdb redid the calling of the 5' RACE reads with MiXCR, one entry per CDR3 protein. Among 450,000 to 550,000 distinct CDR3 sequences, less than 25% were seen once, and the ten largest hold about 15%. Sequencing was performed on PBMCs, taken approximately 22 days after the first yellow fever vaccination. These receptors were collected from a man aged 18 to 35 who received the YFV17D yellow fever vaccine. The CDR3 runs from the conserved cysteine through the conserved F or W. D genes are given only for firm matches. Size values are once, few and many counts, or a class for expanded clones, and some rows have none.

clone size	J gene	D gene	V gene	CDR3 DNA	CDR3 protein
NA	TRBJ1-1	NA	TRBV20-1	TGCAGTGCTATGGTGGCCATGAACACTGAAGCTTTCTTT	CSAMVAMNTEAFF
NA	TRBJ2-5	TRBD2	TRBV11-2	TGTGCCAGCAGCCCCTCCCGACTAGCGGGGGCGGAGACCCAGTACTTC	CASSPSRLAGAETQYF
NA	TRBJ2-3	TRBD2	TRBV29-1	TGCAGCGTTGTCCTAGCGGGGGGCCCCGATACGCAGTATTTT	CSVVLAGGPDTQYF
NA	TRBJ1-1	NA	TRBV10-2	TGCGCCAGCAGTGACGGGGGGTATAACACTGAAGCTTTCTTT	CASSDGGYNTEAFF
NA	TRBJ2-1	TRBD2	TRBV6-5	TGTGCCAGCAGTCTACTATTGGGTAGCGGGGTTATCTACAATGAGCAGTTCTTC	CASSLLLGSGVIYNEQFF
few	TRBJ2-1	TRBD2	TRBV27	TGTGCCAGCAGTCCCGGGACTAGCGGGGACTACTACAATGAGCAGTTCTTC	CASSPGTSGDYYNEQFF
NA	TRBJ2-2	TRBD1	TRBV4-1	TGCGCCAGCAGCCACGACTTGACAGGGACGATCACCGGGGAGCTGTTTTTT	CASSHDLTGTITGELFF
few	TRBJ2-1	NA	TRBV30	TGTGCCTGGAGTTTCGGGTACAATGAGCAGTTCTTC	CAWSFGYNEQFF
NA	TRBJ1-4	NA	TRBV2	TGTGCCAGCAACAGGGTCGGGGGAGAAAAACTGTTTTTT	CASNRVGGEKLFF
NA	TRBJ2-7	TRBD1	TRBV6-5	TGTGCCAGCAGTTACTCATTACAGGGGTTGAGGGAGCAGTACTTC	CASSYSLQGLREQYF
NA	TRBJ2-5	NA	TRBV6-2/TRBV6-3	TGTGCCAGCAGTTACGGGGCGAAACAAGAGACCCAGTACTTC	CASSYGAKQETQYF
few	TRBJ2-5	NA	TRBV6-6	TGTGCCAGCAAAGGGGGGAATAGAGAGACCCAGTACTTC	CASKGGNRETQYF
once	TRBJ1-5	NA	TRBV29-1	TGCTGCGCTAGAGATCGGGACGGCCTAGGCAATCAGCCCCAGCATTTT	CCARDRDGLGNQPQHF
NA	TRBJ2-7	NA	TRBV15	TGTGCCACCAGCAGCGACAGGTACGCGGTCGTAAGCCGACCCAAGTACTTC	CATSSDRYAVVSRPKYF
NA	TRBJ2-3	TRBD2	TRBV28	TGTGCCACCACGTCTGGCGGGGGGGGTCTAGATACGCAGTATTTT	CATTSGGGGLDTQYF
many	TRBJ2-3	NA	TRBV15	TGTGCCACCAGCGGGGGCAAAAGAGATACGCAGTATTTT	CATSGGKRDTQYF
NA	TRBJ1-6	NA	TRBV2	TGTGCCAGCAGGACCCGACAGGAACGCTCCTATAATTCACCCCTCCACTTT	CASRTRQERSYNSPLHF
few	TRBJ1-6	TRBD1	TRBV7-2	TGTGCCAGCAGCTTAGGCGCCAGGGGGTCACCTTATAATTCACCCCTCCACTTT	CASSLGARGSPYNSPLHF
once	TRBJ1-1	TRBD1	TRBV20-1	TGCAGTGCTAGTGAACAGGACAGGAGGGGAGCTTTCTTT	CSASEQDRRGAFF
NA	TRBJ2-2	NA	TRBV18	TGTGCCAGCTCACCCACCGGCAGGAGGGTCACCGGGGAGCTGTTTTTT	CASSPTGRRVTGELFF
NA	TRBJ2-3	TRBD2	TRBV5-1	TGCGCCAGCAAGAGGCCAGCGGGGGGGTACACAGATACGCAGTATTTT	CASKRPAGGYTDTQYF
NA	TRBJ1-3	NA	TRBV7-9	TGTGCCAGCAGCTCCGTGGACAACTCTGGAAACACCATATATTTT	CASSSVDNSGNTIYF
NA	TRBJ2-7	NA	TRBV4-1	TGCGCCAGCAGCCAAGATCGGGGGGCGACGGGGCAGTACTTC	CASSQDRGATGQYF
NA	TRBJ2-3	TRBD2	TRBV4-3	TGCGCCAGCAGCCAACAATTCGGACTAGCGGGGGTCACGGATACGCAGTATTTT	CASSQQFGLAGVTDTQYF
NA	TRBJ2-7	NA	TRBV18	TGTGCCAGCTCCCTAGGGGGGGCGTCTAATTACGAGCAGTACTTC	CASSLGGASNYEQYF
NA	TRBJ1-5	TRBD1	TRBV27	TGTGCCAGCAGACCCGGGACAGAGAATCAGCCCCAGCATTTT	CASRPGTENQPQHF
NA	TRBJ2-1	NA	TRBV6-1	TGTGCCAGCACCCACAGGGCCTTAGAGCAGTTCTTC	CASTHRALEQFF
NA	TRBJ2-2	NA	TRBV7-8	TGTGCCAGCAGCTTATTCGGGGGCCCCCCCGGGGAGCTGTTTTTT	CASSLFGGPPGELFF
NA	TRBJ2-3	NA	TRBV7-2	TGTGCCAGCAGCATCCGGGGGGCAGGTGAAGATACGCAGTATTTT	CASSIRGAGEDTQYF
NA	TRBJ2-2	NA	TRBV7-2	TGTGCCAGCAGCTTAGTGTTAGGGGCCAACACCGGGGAGCTGTTTTTT	CASSLVLGANTGELFF
few	TRBJ2-7	NA	TRBV7-9	TGTGCCAGCAGCTTAGGATCAGGGAACTACGAGCAGTACTTC	CASSLGSGNYEQYF
NA	TRBJ2-3	NA	TRBV15	TGTGCCACCAGCAGGGATATTGGCACAGATACGCAGTATTTT	CATSRDIGTDTQYF
few	TRBJ2-7	NA	TRBV29-1	TGCAGCGTTGACTTAGCAGGAAACTACGAGCAGTACTTC	CSVDLAGNYEQYF
NA	TRBJ2-5	NA	TRBV9	TGTGCCAGCAGCTCACTACGAGGGCCAGAGACCCAGTACTTC	CASSSLRGPETQYF
few	TRBJ1-5	TRBD1	TRBV25-1	TGTGCCAGCAACACAGGGGGCGAAGATCAGCCCCAGCATTTT	CASNTGGEDQPQHF
NA	TRBJ1-1	TRBD1	TRBV18	TGTGCCAGCTCACAGACAGGGCGGAACACTGAAGCTTTCTTT	CASSQTGRNTEAFF
few	TRBJ2-1	NA	TRBV6-5	TGTGCCAGCAGTTCCCCAATTAATCAGGGGCGAAACAATGAGCAGTTCTTC	CASSSPINQGRNNEQFF
NA	TRBJ2-1	TRBD2	TRBV6-2/TRBV6-3	TGTGCCAGCAGTTACGAAGCGGGAGGCTCCTACAATGAGCAGTTCTTC	CASSYEAGGSYNEQFF
NA	TRBJ2-5	NA	TRBV29-1	TGCAGCGTTTTTCCGACCCCGGAGCGGACCCAGTACTTC	CSVFPTPERTQYF
NA	TRBJ2-7	TRBD2	TRBV12-3/TRBV12-4	TGTGCCAGCAGACAGCGGGGGGTTTACGAGCAGTACTTC	CASRQRGVYEQYF
few	TRBJ2-3	TRBD2	TRBV9	TGTGCCAGCAGCGTGGGTTCTAGCGGGGGGGGAGATACGCAGTATTTT	CASSVGSSGGGDTQYF